This TCR beta chain came from a study of Graves' ophthalmopathy and Graves' hyperthyroidism. Whole-study results and caveats: Blood also contained most of the expanded thyroid clonotypes above 0.001 frequency.

Germline V gives CDR1 SQVTM, CDR2 ANQGSEA. V lost 3 bases and J lost 7, with 19 bases in between. CDR3 length: 14 amino acids. The starting material, 8 to 10 ml of fresh peripheral blood, provided the PBMCs. This clonotype was found many times. The antigen is unknown. Amplification of TCR beta CDR3 regions used RNA transcripts. First-round RT-PCR with HTBI primers preceded a second-round multiplex PCR. TCRdb reprocessed the multiplex PCR reads via MiXCR and lists one record per CDR3 protein. The sample records hundreds of thousands of distinct CDR3 sequences, around 50% being singletons. Sequencing was carried out using peripheral blood. The receptor comes from an adult man with Graves' ophthalmopathy. The chain links TRBV29-1 to TRBJ2-7; TRBD2 is a possible D gene (7 bases). CDR3 coding DNA: TGCAGCGTTGATGGAGGCGGGGGCCCAGGGGAGCAGTACTTC. It yields the protein CSVDGGGGPGEQYF.